Listed below are T cell receptor beta chains from one sample, sequenced in a study of blood T cell repertoires in COVID-19. Only in-frame clones appear in the TCRdb table, and some are missing; sequencing was by immunoSEQ multiplex PCR. The data hold more than 90,000 clones, with over 80% observed a single time. Input material: peripheral blood. The receptors shown here come from a woman in her 70s with acute or convalescent COVID-19. Each CDR3 is given with its conserved first and last residue. A D gene is named only where the DNA matches it firmly. Not all rows give a size; the values are once, few, many and, for expanded clones, a class.

d_gene,j_gene,v_gene,abundance,CDR3nt,CDR3aa
TRBD1,TRBJ1-1,TRBV19,NA,TGTGCCAGTGGACAGGGGCCTATGAACACTGAAGCTTTCTTT,CASGQGPMNTEAFF
NA,TRBJ1-3,TRBV7-6,NA,TGTGCCAGCAGCCGATGGGCCACGGGAAACACCATATATTTT,CASSRWATGNTIYF
NA,TRBJ1-2,TRBV12-5,once,TGTGCTAGTGGTTTGGGGCCCCCTCGACAGCGACCTAACTATGGCTACACCTTC,CASGLGPPRQRPNYGYTF
NA,TRBJ2-1,TRBV12-3/TRBV12-4,NA,TGTGCCAGCAGTTTAGGCGGAATTAATGAGCAGTTCTTC,CASSLGGINEQFF
NA,TRBJ2-5,TRBV30,few,TGTGCCTGGAGTGGGAGGGGGCGAGAGACCCAGTACTTC,CAWSGRGRETQYF
TRBD1,TRBJ2-5,TRBV4-1,NA,TGCGCCAGCAGCTTAACTCCGGGACAGCAAGAGACCCAGTACTTC,CASSLTPGQQETQYF
TRBD1,TRBJ1-2,TRBV6-5,NA,TGTGCCAGCAGTTACGGGCCAGGGGGCGGCTATGGCTACACCTTC,CASSYGPGGGYGYTF
NA,TRBJ1-1,TRBV2,NA,TGTGCCAGCAGTGTCCGGGGGAACACTGAAGCTTTCTTT,CASSVRGNTEAFF
TRBD1,TRBJ1-5,TRBV5-5,NA,TGTGCCAGCAGCTCACAGGGGAGCAATCAGCCCCAGCATTTT,CASSSQGSNQPQHF
TRBD2,TRBJ2-7,TRBV14,NA,TGTGCCAGCAGCCAAGGGTTCGGGAGGGACTACGAGCAGTACTTC,CASSQGFGRDYEQYF
NA,TRBJ1-1,TRBV2,NA,TGTGCCAGCAGTGAAAGGGAGGGGAGTGAAGCTTTCTTT,CASSEREGSEAFF
TRBD2,TRBJ2-5,TRBV7-8,NA,TGTGCCAGCAGCTTAAATACGGGAGGCCGGGGAGAGACCCAGTACTTC,CASSLNTGGRGETQYF
TRBD1,TRBJ1-1,TRBV3-1/TRBV3-2,NA,TGTGCCAGCAGTCGTGGTTCGACAGGGGCTGAAGCTTTCTTT,CASSRGSTGAEAFF